This T cell receptor beta chain was sequenced during a study of PD-L1 blockade in urothelial cancer. The germline CDR1 and CDR2 sequences are PRHDT and FYEKMQ (reference sequence). CDR3 length: 14 residues. V lost 5 bases and J 2 bases, leaving 13 bases between the germline ends. Measured with immunoSEQ multiplex PCR; TCRdb has only the in-frame clones, and not every one. This table holds about 95,000 clones, around 89% found once. Indicated time point: pretreatment peripheral blood. This chain uses TRBV13 with TRBJ2-7; tentatively, D is TRBD1 (6 bases). This TCR came from a man between 60 and 75 years old with urothelial cancer. The starting material was PBMCs, obtained around atezolizumab (anti-PD-L1) treatment. Here the CDR3 reads CASSPYRVPYEQYF. In nucleotides, the CDR3 is TGTGCCAGCAGCCCCTACAGGGTCCCCTACGAGCAGTACTTC.